Listed here are 13 T cell receptor beta chains from one sample, sequenced in a study of sequential checkpoint blockade in melanoma. Assay used: immunoSEQ multiplex PCR; TCRdb lists only in-frame clones, some missing. The data hold roughly 20,000 clones, with about 82% observed a single time. The treatment here: randomized to nivolumab then ipilimumab (arm A) or the reverse (arm B). Sample: CD8+ T cells sorted from blood (inferred from file names), taken from a patient given nivolumab and ipilimumab in sequence. These receptors were collected from a human donor with melanoma.

This rearrangement joins TRBV7-6 to TRBJ1-1; no reliable D call. Per the germline V gene, CDR1 is SGHVS and CDR2 is FNYEAQ. The V end was cut by 5 bases, the J end by 4 bases, with 11 bases between. This CDR3 is built from 13 residues. The DNA for the CDR3 is TGTGCCAGCAGCCCTCTAGAAAGCACTGAAGCTTTCTTT. This gives the protein CASSPLESTEAFF.

As regards this clone: The junction and the germline gene differ at one end; a read error may be behind it. The chain joins TRBV5-3 to TRBJ2-3; a weak D match, TRBD2 (5 bases). TRBV5-3 is annotated as an ORF whose role is uncertain. The CDR3 extends over 15 amino acids. CDR3 DNA: TGTGCCAGCAGCTCCGACGGGAACTCGGGGGATACGCAGTATTTT. It specifies CASSSDGNSGDTQYF.

This chain uses TRBV30 with TRBJ1-3; 7 positions agree with TRBD1. V lost 8 bases to trimming and J lost 5 bases; unmatched junction nucleotides: 9. Germline CDR1 GTSNPN, CDR2 SVGIG (reference sequence). The CDR3 consists of 13 residues. CDR3 DNA: TGTGCCGGAGACAGGGCCCGTAGAAACACCATATATTTT. Amino acids: CAGDRARRNTIYF.

In nucleotides, the CDR3 is TGTGCCAGCAGCTATACTTCGAACTATGGCTACACCTTC. It specifies CASSYTSNYGYTF. The chain is built from TRBV7-8 and TRBJ1-2, with D uncertain. Germline V lookup: CDR1 SGHVS, CDR2 FQNEAQ. The ends were cut back, 4 bases at V and 2 bases at J, with 8 bases in the middle. The CDR3 covers 13 residues.

V is TRBV27 and J is TRBJ1-5; 7 bases agree with TRBD1. Germline V lookup: CDR1 MNHEY, CDR2 SMNVEV (reference sequence). CDR3 length: 12 amino acids. J gave up 14 bases and V 5 bases, and 9 bases lay outside the gene matches. DNA of the CDR3: TGTGCCAGCAGTCTCCGACAGGGTGATGAGCATTTT. Translation: CASSLRQGDEHF.

V and J are TRBV7-2 and TRBJ1-6, with TRBD1 matching 8 bases. Trimming took 5 bases from V and 9 from J; bases not matched to a gene: 9. The CDR3 sequence is 15 residues long. Germline V gene lookup returns CDR1 SGHTA and CDR2 FQGNSA. The CDR3 region is CASSQRTGLFSPLHF. For the CDR3, the DNA is TGTGCCAGCAGCCAACGGACAGGGCTTTTTTCACCCCTCCACTTT.

About this clone: Other DNA sequences from this sample encode an identical CDR3 as well. The rearrangement links TRBV10-1 to TRBJ2-7; 8 bases are shared with TRBD1. The CDR3 has 14 residues. V dropped 0 bases and J dropped 4; count of bases not matched to a gene: 2. Germline V gives CDR1 WNHNN, CDR2 SYGVQD (reference sequence). The CDR3 sequence: CASSESGTGYEQYF. The DNA of the CDR3 is TGCGCCAGCAGTGAGTCGGGGACAGGTTACGAGCAGTACTTC.

This clone appeared a few times. The CDR3 loop reads CASSYQTFTDSYEQYF. Here the CDR3 DNA reads TGTGCCAGCAGTTACCAGACATTTACAGATTCCTACGAGCAGTACTTC. This chain links TRBV6-5 with TRBJ2-5; the D is unclear. The J call could be wrong; TRBJ2-7 is a better fit for the DNA end. The CDR3 contains 16 residues. Germline assignment: CDR1 MNHEY and CDR2 SVGAGI.

This clone was picked up a small number of times. The CDR3 DNA is TGCGCCAGCAGTGAATTGGCACATAACTATGGCTACACCTTC. This sequence encodes CASSELAHNYGYTF. This chain links TRBV10-2 with TRBJ1-2; D gene unclear. The germline gives CDR1 WSHSY, CDR2 SAAADI. The CDR3 contains 14 residues. The ends were cut back, 3 bases at V and 1 base at J, with 9 bases in the middle.

J is TRBJ2-7 and V is TRBV7-6, with TRBD1 matching over 12 bases. The CDR3 is 16 residues long. CDR1 is SGHVS and CDR2 is FNYEAQ in the germline V gene. Trimming took 3 bases from V and 3 from J; bases not matched to a gene: 6. The CDR3 protein is CASSFGTGGRNYEQYF. The CDR3 DNA is TGTGCCAGCAGCTTTGGGACAGGGGGCAGAAACTACGAGCAGTACTTC.

This chain joins TRBV7-6 and TRBJ1-1; D remains ambiguous. V was trimmed by 5 bases and J by 3 bases, leaving 25 bases between them. Germline values: CDR1 SGHVS, CDR2 FNYEAQ. The CDR3 has 18 amino acids. The CDR3 loop reads CASSPTPVAAGLDTEAFF. In DNA form, the CDR3 reads TGTGCCAGCAGCCCCACCCCTGTGGCCGCCGGCCTAGACACTGAAGCTTTCTTT.

The chain joins TRBV11-2 to TRBJ2-1, with a tentative D call TRBD1 (5 bases). Germline loops: CDR1 SGHAT, CDR2 FQNNGV. V gave up 5 bases and J gave up 11 bases, with 10 bases separating them. The CDR3 totals 11 residues. This chain's CDR3 is CASSPQGQQFF. CDR3 sequence (DNA): TGTGCCAGCAGCCCTCAGGGTCAGCAGTTCTTC.

Concerning this clone: Mismatch with germline at one junction end may stem from a read error. This chain joins TRBV7-9 and TRBJ1-2; D is unresolved. The CDR3 totals 14 residues. The germline V gene has CDR1 SEHNR and CDR2 FQNEAQ (reference sequence). The CDR3 loop is CASSLVSGSYGYTF. In DNA form, the CDR3 reads TGTGCCAGCAGTTTAGTCTCAGGAAGCTATGGCTACACCTTC.